This TCR beta chain is from a study of blood T cell repertoires in COVID-19. Germline V lookup: CDR1 KGHSH, CDR2 LQKENI. Trimming removed 3 bases at V and 0 bases at J, with 11 bases between. This CDR3 has 16 amino acids. TCRdb's table, derived via immunoSEQ multiplex PCR, lists solely in-frame clones and lacks some. Of about 370,000 clones in the sample, 85% to 90% are singletons; the top ten hold around 1%. This clone was detected once. This clonotype originated in a man between 18 and 35 years old who had recovered from COVID-19. The chain couples TRBV18 to TRBJ1-4, with D tentatively TRBD1 (5 bases). Source material: PBMCs or T cells enriched from blood (not recorded which). The CDR3 bases are TGTGCCAGCTCACCTAGACAGTCTGCAACTAATGAAAAACTGTTTTTT. This translates into CASSPRQSATNEKLFF.